The TCR beta chain described here comes from a study of blood T cell repertoires in COVID-19. As originally analysed: Estimates of nucleated cell counts were drawn from the amplification of reference gene primers. The data were produced by immunoSEQ multiplex PCR, yet TCRdb's version contains in-frame clones alone and is incomplete. V and J calls and clone size are copied from that table; D and trimming were computed from the DNA. Of about 260,000 clones listed, around 90% are singletons. J gave up 0 bases and V 5 bases, and 3 bases lay outside the gene matches. Germline V gene lookup returns CDR1 MNHEY and CDR2 SMNVEV (reference sequence). The CDR3 has 15 amino acids.

The chain employs TRBV27 and TRBJ2-3; 9 positions match TRBD2. Input material: peripheral blood. This clonotype was sampled from a person aged 18 to 30 with COVID-19, enrolled during active disease. CDR3 sequence: CASSLLAGSTDTQYF. The DNA of the CDR3 is TGTGCCAGCAGTCTCCTAGCGGGGAGCACAGATACGCAGTATTTT.